Following are 17 T cell receptor beta chains from one sample sequenced in a study of control samples from healthy donors and cancer patients. Generated by immunoSEQ multiplex PCR, the TCRdb table keeps only in-frame clones and is missing some. Among just under 75,000 clones, less than 90% were seen once, and the ten largest hold over 3.5%. The specimen was blood. The receptors here all came from a woman in her 50s in good health.

This clone was seen only a few times. The V gene is TRBV7-9, the J gene TRBJ2-3; D is perhaps TRBD1 or TRBD2 (5 bases each). This CDR3 has 16 residues. Trimming took 3 bases from V and 0 from J, leaving 13 bases between them. Germline CDR1 and CDR2: SEHNR and FQNEAQ (reference sequence). Here the CDR3 DNA reads TGTGCCAGCAGCTTGAGTCGGGACCCAAGCACAGATACGCAGTATTTT. It yields the protein CASSLSRDPSTDTQYF.

The J gene is TRBJ1-1, the V gene TRBV29-1, with 7 bases fitting TRBD1. The ends lost 5 bases at V and 14 bases at J; junction bases unmatched: 2. The CDR3 is 8 residues long. CDR1 SQVTM and CDR2 ANQGSEA come from the germline V gene. CDR3 nucleotides: TGCAGCGTTACAGGGGAGTTCTTT. It yields the protein CSVTGEFF.

The chain carries TRBV2 and TRBJ2-7, with TRBD1 matching 7 bases. CDR3 length: 16 amino acids. Trimming took 5 bases from V and 4 from J; bases not matched to a gene: 14. Germline assignment: CDR1 SNHLY and CDR2 FYNNEI. The CDR3 sequence: CASSLQGNKIWYEQYF. DNA for the CDR3: TGTGCCAGCAGTCTACAGGGGAACAAAATCTGGTACGAGCAGTACTTC.

The chain has TRBV4-1 and TRBJ1-5, with D unclear. Trimming left V 0 bases short and J 3 bases short, with 15 bases between. CDR1 MGHRA and CDR2 YSYEKL come from the germline V gene. This CDR3 contains 17 residues. The CDR3 DNA is TGCGCCAGCAGCCAAGAAGTACGGCAGGACTCCAATCAGCCCCAGCATTTT. It translates to CASSQEVRQDSNQPQHF.

This CDR3 reads CASSLPGGEAGNTIYF. CDR3 DNA: TGTGCCAGCAGTTTACCAGGGGGCGAGGCGGGAAACACCATATATTTT. The chain recombines TRBV28 with TRBJ1-3; 8 bases agree with TRBD1. V gave up 2 bases and J gave up 4 bases; unmatched junction bases: 7. This CDR3 spans 16 amino acids. The germline V gene encodes CDR1 MDHEN and CDR2 SYDVKM.

CDR3 nucleotides: TGTGCCAGCTCACCCCGCAACTACAATGAGCAGTTCTTC. Its translation is CASSPRNYNEQFF. The gene calls are TRBV18 and TRBJ2-1; D gene uncertain. This CDR3 region has 13 residues. V lost 3 bases and J lost 3, with 6 bases in between. The germline CDR1 and CDR2 sequences are KGHSH and LQKENI. Drawing the rest from reference TRBV18 and TRBJ2-1, the complete variable domain is NAGVMQNPRHLVRRRGQEARLRCSPMKGHSHVYWYRQLPEEGLKFMVYLQKENIIDESGMPKERFSAEFPKEGPSILRIQQVVRGDSAAYFCASSPRNYNEQFFGPGTRLTVL.

J is TRBJ2-7 and V is TRBV19; D gene unclear. V lost 7 bases, J lost 5 bases, and 15 bases lay in between. This CDR3 has 13 amino acids. In germline, CDR1 is LNHDA, CDR2 SQIVND (reference sequence). CDR3 region: CASNKGPNHEQYF. CDR3 DNA: TGTGCCAGTAATAAAGGCCCGAACCACGAGCAGTACTTC. Full variable domain (missing parts from reference TRBV19 and TRBJ2-7): DGGITQSPKYLFRKEGQNVTLSCEQNLNHDAMYWYRQDPGQGLRLIYYSQIVNDFQKGDIAEGYSVSREKKESFPLTVTSAQKNPTAFYLCASNKGPNHEQYFGPGTRLTVT.

The rearrangement uses TRBV3-1 (or the pseudogene TRBV3-2) and TRBJ1-1; D is ambiguous. The CDR3 is made up of 13 amino acids. Germline V lookup: CDR1 LGHDT, CDR2 YNNKEL (reference sequence). The V and J ends lost 1 base and 5 bases respectively, with 8 bases between them. The CDR3 is CASSQVSATEAFF. CDR3 DNA: TGTGCCAGCAGCCAAGTCTCAGCGACTGAAGCTTTCTTT.

V gene TRBV15 combines with J gene TRBJ1-1; D might be TRBD1 (5 bases). Germline V gene sequence: CDR1 LNHNV, CDR2 YYDKDF (reference sequence). The CDR3 is 16 amino acids. V shed 1 base and J shed 2 bases, with 14 bases lying between them. CDR3 residues: CATSRGLLDSNTEAFF. In DNA form, the CDR3 reads TGTGCCACCAGCAGAGGGCTGCTCGACAGCAACACTGAAGCTTTCTTT.

This clone came up a few times. This chain connects TRBV30 to TRBJ1-5; D gene uncertain. Germline V lookup: CDR1 GTSNPN, CDR2 SVGIG (reference sequence). Between the trimmed V and J ends, which lost 1 base and 5 bases, there was a span of 9 bases. The CDR3 sequence is 13 residues long. The CDR3 spells CAWSADRDQPQHF. In DNA, the CDR3 is TGTGCCTGGAGTGCCGACCGAGATCAGCCCCAGCATTTT. Combining the CDR3 with reference TRBV30 and TRBJ1-5 gives the whole variable domain SQTIHQWPATLVQPVGSPLSLECTVEGTSNPNLYWYRQAAGRGLQLLFYSVGIGQISSEVPQNLSASRPQDRQFILSSKKLLLSDSGFYLCAWSADRDQPQHFGDGTRLSIL.

V gene TRBV4-1 combines with J gene TRBJ2-7, with 8 nucleotides matching TRBD1. J gave up 2 bases and V 1 base, and 7 bases lay outside the gene matches. The CDR3 spans 16 residues. CDR1 and CDR2 from the germline V gene are MGHRA and YSYEKL. DNA for the CDR3: TGCGCCAGCAGCCAAGTCCCCGGGACAGGACCCTACGAGCAGTACTTC. It yields the protein CASSQVPGTGPYEQYF.

CDR3 bases: TGTGCCAGCAGCTTGAGACTTACCAATTCACCCCTCCACTTT. Translated, it gives CASSLRLTNSPLHF. This sequence joins TRBV5-4 and TRBJ1-6, with D unclear. From germline, CDR1 is SGHNT and CDR2 YYREEE (reference sequence). Trimming shortened V by 1 base and J by 7 bases, and 9 bases separated the two germline ends. The CDR3 covers 14 residues.

The rearrangement uses TRBV29-1 and TRBJ2-1; 7 bases align to TRBD2. Germline-derived CDR1 and CDR2 are SQVTM and ANQGSEA. The junction had 14 bases not matched to a gene; V was cut back by 3 bases and J by 15 bases. The CDR3 spans 13 residues. CDR3 coding DNA: TGCAGCGTTGAGGGCCTTTCGGGAGGAAGAGGGTTCTTC. Protein product: CSVEGLSGGRGFF.

The J gene is TRBJ2-5, the V gene TRBV6-5; possibly TRBD2 for D (6 bases). The CDR3 totals 12 residues. CDR1 and CDR2 (germline): MNHEY, SVGAGI. Between the trimmed V and J ends, which lost 6 bases and 3 bases, there was a span of 8 bases. The CDR3 spells CASRGGEETQYF. CDR3 bases: TGTGCCAGCAGGGGGGGAGAAGAGACCCAGTACTTC.

The CDR3 is CAISVEGNTEAFF. The CDR3 region has the DNA TGTGCCATCAGTGTAGAGGGGAACACTGAAGCTTTCTTT. The genes are TRBV10-3 and TRBJ1-1; the D is unclear. Per germline, CDR1 ENHRY and CDR2 SYGVKD. The CDR3 runs to 13 residues. The ends were cut back, 4 bases at V and 1 base at J, with 7 bases in the middle.

This clone was observed a single time. The gene calls are TRBV5-1 and TRBJ1-1; TRBD1 agrees at 7 bases. This CDR3 region has 14 residues. CDR1 is SGHRS and CDR2 is YFSETQ in the germline V gene. The J segment lost 0 bases and the V segment lost 4 bases, leaving 3 bases of the junction unmatched. CDR3 loop: CASSTGQMNTEAFF. The CDR3 DNA reads as TGCGCCAGCAGCACGGGACAGATGAACACTGAAGCTTTCTTT.

The chain combines TRBV5-4 with TRBJ2-7; 7 bases agree with TRBD2. Germline CDR1 is SGHNT and CDR2 is YYREEE (reference sequence). The CDR3 is 15 residues long. The V and J ends lost 2 bases and 3 bases, in that order; junction bases with no gene match: 8. The CDR3 DNA reads as TGTGCCAGCAGCTTCCGGGACTATGGGGTCTACGAGCAGTACTTC. Translation: CASSFRDYGVYEQYF. The whole variable domain, remainder taken from reference TRBV5-4 and TRBJ2-7, is ETGVTQSPTHLIKTRGQQVTLRCSSQSGHNTVSWYQQALGQGPQFIFQYYREEENGRGNFPPRFSGLQFPNYSSELNVNALELDDSALYLCASSFRDYGVYEQYFGPGTRLTVT.